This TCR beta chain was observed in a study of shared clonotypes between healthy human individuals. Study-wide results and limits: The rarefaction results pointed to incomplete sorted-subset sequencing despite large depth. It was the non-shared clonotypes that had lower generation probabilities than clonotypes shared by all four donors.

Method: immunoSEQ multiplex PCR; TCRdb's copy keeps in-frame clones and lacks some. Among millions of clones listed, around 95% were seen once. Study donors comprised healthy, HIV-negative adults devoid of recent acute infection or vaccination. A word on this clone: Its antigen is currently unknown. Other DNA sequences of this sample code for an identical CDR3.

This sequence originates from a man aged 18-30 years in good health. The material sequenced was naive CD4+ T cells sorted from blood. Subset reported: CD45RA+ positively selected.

CDR3 DNA: TGTGCCAGCAGCTTGCCAGGGACAGATACGCAGTATTTT. This encodes CASSLPGTDTQYF. The J gene is TRBJ2-3, the V gene TRBV5-4; possibly TRBD1 for D (5 bases). V lost 1 base, J lost 3 bases, and 6 bases lay in between. The CDR3 spans 13 residues. Germline loops: CDR1 SGHNT, CDR2 YYREEE (reference sequence). The complete variable domain, with remaining parts taken from reference TRBV5-4 and TRBJ2-3, reads ETGVTQSPTHLIKTRGQQVTLRCSSQSGHNTVSWYQQALGQGPQFIFQYYREEENGRGNFPPRFSGLQFPNYSSELNVNALELDDSALYLCASSLPGTDTQYFGPGTRLTVL.